A selection of T cell receptor beta chains follows, all from one sample in a study of T cells in narcolepsy. TCRdb's copy holds only in-frame clones and misses some; the assay was immunoSEQ multiplex PCR. Counted here are about 35,000 clones, more than 70% occurring once; the ten biggest clones make up roughly 1%. The sequencing sample was made of memory (CD45RA-) CD4+ T cells from blood. The origin of the receptors is a human donor in good health. The CDR3 runs from the conserved cysteine through the conserved F or W. Fields, in order: clone size, V gene, D gene, J gene, CDR3 protein, CDR3 DNA. A D gene is named only where the DNA matches it firmly. The size field is filled for only some rows; it gives once, few, many or a size class.

once	TRBV6-6	TRBD1	TRBJ1-2	CASSYSGQGSYTF	TGTGCCAGCAGTTACTCCGGACAGGGGAGCTACACCTTC
few	TRBV6-5	TRBD1	TRBJ1-5	CASRTGQGSNQPQHF	TGTGCCAGCAGGACAGGACAGGGTAGCAATCAGCCCCAGCATTTT
-	TRBV7-3	TRBD1	TRBJ2-7	CASSPGTGYYEQYF	TGTGCCAGCAGCCCCGGGACAGGATACTACGAGCAGTACTTC
-	TRBV19	-	TRBJ2-3	CASSTDDRSTDTQYF	TGTGCCAGTAGTACCGACGACAGATCCACAGATACGCAGTATTTT
-	TRBV4-3	-	TRBJ2-2	CASSQDSRNTGELFF	TGCGCCAGCAGCCAAGATTCCAGGAACACCGGGGAGCTGTTTTTT
-	TRBV7-2	-	TRBJ2-5	CASSSDGRPQETQYF	TGTGCCAGCAGCTCCGATGGGAGACCCCAAGAGACCCAGTACTTC
-	TRBV28	-	TRBJ2-7	CASSPGHAYEQYF	TGTGCCAGCAGCCCGGGACACGCCTACGAGCAGTACTTC
-	TRBV4-3	-	TRBJ2-2	CASSQGSLGGELFF	TGCGCCAGCAGCCAAGGCTCGCTAGGCGGGGAGCTGTTTTTT
-	TRBV13	-	TRBJ2-1	CASSPRTTGRENEQFF	TGTGCCAGCAGCCCCCGTACTACCGGTCGGGAGAATGAGCAGTTCTTC
-	TRBV7-9	-	TRBJ2-1	CASSLDPGGLVPVIEQFF	TGTGCCAGCAGCTTAGACCCCGGAGGGTTGGTACCCGTAATCGAGCAGTTCTTC
-	TRBV7-3	TRBD2	TRBJ2-1	CASSPVLAGVNEQFF	TGTGCCAGCAGCCCCGTGCTAGCGGGAGTCAATGAGCAGTTCTTC
-	TRBV5-1	-	TRBJ2-7	CASRRDSNSYEQYF	TGCGCCAGCAGGCGGGACAGCAATTCCTACGAGCAGTACTTC
-	TRBV4-2	-	TRBJ2-7	CASSQALAGLRQSYEQYF	TGTGCCAGCAGCCAAGCTTTAGCCGGACTCCGACAATCCTACGAGCAGTACTTC
-	TRBV7-3	TRBD1	TRBJ2-7	CASSLLTGGEQYF	TGTGCCAGCAGCTTACTGACAGGGGGCGAGCAGTACTTC
few	TRBV5-8	-	TRBJ2-4	CASSLAKGKNIQYF	TGTGCCAGCAGCTTGGCCAAGGGCAAAAACATTCAGTACTTC
-	TRBV2	-	TRBJ1-6	CASRKGGGNSPLHF	TGTGCCAGCAGGAAGGGGGGCGGAAATTCACCCCTCCACTTT
-	TRBV16	-	TRBJ2-7	CASSQLWRGSYEQYF	TGTGCCAGCAGCCAATTGTGGCGGGGCTCCTACGAGCAGTACTTC
-	TRBV14	-	TRBJ2-3	CASSQDFEGDTQYF	TGTGCCAGCAGCCAAGATTTCGAAGGAGATACGCAGTATTTT
-	TRBV19	TRBD2	TRBJ2-7	CASRGLAGVSEQYF	TGTGCCAGTAGGGGACTAGCGGGAGTATCCGAGCAGTACTTC
-	TRBV5-1	-	TRBJ2-5	CASSLGIGKTQYF	TGCGCCAGCAGCTTGGGGATCGGAAAGACCCAGTACTTC
-	TRBV11-2	-	TRBJ2-5	CASSLGSEETQYF	TGTGCCAGCAGCTTAGGGAGTGAAGAGACCCAGTACTTC
-	TRBV4-3	TRBD2	TRBJ2-3	CASSQAGAGGLDTQYF	TGCGCCAGCAGCCAAGCTGGGGCGGGGGGATTAGATACGCAGTATTTT
-	TRBV5-6	-	TRBJ1-1	CASTLRDWNTEAFF	TGTGCCAGCACCCTACGAGATTGGAACACTGAAGCTTTCTTT
-	TRBV10-3	-	TRBJ1-2	CAISEAQVGGYTF	TGTGCCATCAGTGAAGCCCAGGTGGGAGGCTACACCTTC
-	TRBV5-1	-	TRBJ2-3	CASSLERPDTQYF	TGCGCCAGCAGCTTGGAAAGGCCAGATACGCAGTATTTT
-	TRBV11-2	-	TRBJ2-5	CASSLYETQYF	TGTGCCAGCAGCTTATACGAGACCCAGTACTTC
-	TRBV7-3	-	TRBJ2-1	CASSFRGVSYNEQFF	TGTGCCAGCAGCTTCAGGGGAGTATCCTACAATGAGCAGTTCTTC
-	TRBV19	-	TRBJ1-5	CASSTGMGQPQHF	TGTGCCAGTAGTACAGGGATGGGTCAGCCCCAGCATTTT
-	TRBV30	-	TRBJ2-7	CAWSPGSRMLCF	TGTGCCTGGAGTCCCGGGTCACGGATGCTGTGCTTC
-	TRBV19	-	TRBJ2-3	CASSIRGDTQYF	TGTGCCAGTAGTATCCGGGGAGATACGCAGTATTTT
-	TRBV18	-	TRBJ1-5	CASRSDSNQPQHF	TGTGCCAGCCGATCCGACAGCAATCAGCCCCAGCATTTT
once	TRBV7-2	-	TRBJ2-3	CASSLGFQRPDTQYF	TGTGCCAGCAGCTTAGGTTTCCAGCGGCCAGATACGCAGTATTTT
once	TRBV9	-	TRBJ2-5	CASSADRSQETQYF	TGTGCCAGCAGCGCCGACCGATCCCAAGAGACCCAGTACTTC
-	TRBV11-2	-	TRBJ2-5	CASSAGVSRGDQETQYF	TGTGCCAGCAGCGCTGGGGTGTCAAGAGGGGACCAAGAGACCCAGTACTTC
-	TRBV6-5	TRBD2	TRBJ2-1	CASRTLGGGNNEQFF	TGTGCCAGCAGAACCTTGGGCGGGGGGAACAATGAGCAGTTCTTC
-	TRBV5-1	-	TRBJ1-5	CASSVDSSNQPQHF	TGCGCCAGCAGCGTGGACAGTAGCAATCAGCCCCAGCATTTT
-	TRBV10-3	-	TRBJ1-2	CAISAGGGLYGYTF	TGTGCCATCAGTGCAGGAGGAGGCCTCTATGGCTACACCTTC